Listed here is a single TCR beta chain. Original data processing: Counts of nucleated cells, estimated from reference gene primer amplification, were obtained. This table comes from immunoSEQ multiplex PCR, and its TCRdb copy is limited to in-frame clones, with some not included. Clone size and V and J calls were adopted from that table, with D and trimming inferred from the DNA. The sample has some 150,000 clones; 80% to 90% are singletons. CDR1 KGHSH and CDR2 LQKENI come from the germline V gene. CDR3 length: 15 amino acids. V lost 2 bases and J lost 4, with 14 bases in between. These data come from a study of blood T cell repertoires in COVID-19. About the research overall: The study drew acute and convalescent COVID-19 samples from the United States, Italy and Spain. Sources were T cells, B-cell-depleted T cells, or PBMCs; the material itself was cDNA or gDNA.

The sample comprised peripheral blood. This sequence joins TRBV18 and TRBJ1-1; a weak D match, TRBD1 (5 bases). The TCR sequence derives from a human donor with acute or convalescent COVID-19. The donor label of this sample is uncertain. CDR3 sequence: CASSPGRPGGTEAFF. In DNA form, the CDR3 reads TGTGCCAGCTCACCAGGACGGCCCGGGGGCACTGAAGCTTTCTTT.